The T cell receptor beta chain under discussion was sequenced for a study of siplizumab effects on memory and regulatory T cells. Germline CDR1 is MNHNS and CDR2 is SASEGT. CDR3 length: 15 residues. V lost 3 bases, J lost 6 bases, and 10 bases stayed unmatched. Profiling relied on immunoSEQ multiplex PCR, and the TCRdb table lists in-frame clones only, not all of them. In the table there are approximately 100,000 clones, 93% of which are singletons. Sequences were obtained from Tregs sorted from blood. The receptor was derived from a human donor in good health. The rearrangement links TRBV6-1 to TRBJ2-7, with 8 bases fitting TRBD2. The CDR3 reads CASSDQWRGEVEQYF. The CDR3 nucleotides read TGTGCCAGCAGTGATCAGTGGCGGGGGGAGGTCGAGCAGTACTTC.